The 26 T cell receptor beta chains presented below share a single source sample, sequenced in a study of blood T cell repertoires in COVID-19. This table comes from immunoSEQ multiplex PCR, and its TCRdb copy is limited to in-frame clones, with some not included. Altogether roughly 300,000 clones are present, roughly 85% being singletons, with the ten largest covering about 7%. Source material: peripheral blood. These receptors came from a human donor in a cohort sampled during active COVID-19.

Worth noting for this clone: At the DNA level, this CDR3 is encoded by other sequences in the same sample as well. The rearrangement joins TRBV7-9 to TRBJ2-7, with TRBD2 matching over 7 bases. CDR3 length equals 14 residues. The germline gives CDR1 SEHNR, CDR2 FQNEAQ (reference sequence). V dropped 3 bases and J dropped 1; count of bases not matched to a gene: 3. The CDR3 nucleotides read TGTGCCAGCAGCTTGGCCGGGGGGTCCTACGAGCAGTACTTC. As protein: CASSLAGGSYEQYF.

CDR3 sequence: CASSRSGGDTGELFF. In DNA form, the CDR3 reads TGCGCCAGCAGCCGGAGCGGGGGCGACACCGGGGAGCTGTTTTTT. The V call is TRBV5-1, the J call TRBJ2-2; 8 bases are shared with TRBD2. CDR1 and CDR2 (germline): SGHRS, YFSETQ. The CDR3 is made up of 15 amino acids. The junction had 5 bases not matched to a gene; V was cut back by 4 bases and J by 3 bases.

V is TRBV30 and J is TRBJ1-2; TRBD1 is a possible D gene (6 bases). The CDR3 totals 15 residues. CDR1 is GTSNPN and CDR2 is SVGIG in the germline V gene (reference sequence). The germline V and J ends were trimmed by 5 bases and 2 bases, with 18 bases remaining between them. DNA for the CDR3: TGTGCCTGGGAGTTGGGGGCGGGCGGAAACTATGGCTACACCTTC. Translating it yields CAWELGAGGNYGYTF.

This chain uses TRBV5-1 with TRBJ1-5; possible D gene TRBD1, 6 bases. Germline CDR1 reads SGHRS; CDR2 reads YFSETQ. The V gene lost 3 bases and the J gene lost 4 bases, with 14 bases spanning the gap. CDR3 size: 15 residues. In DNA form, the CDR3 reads TGCGCCAGCAGCTATACAGGGTCAGGGAATCAGCCCCAGCATTTT. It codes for CASSYTGSGNQPQHF.

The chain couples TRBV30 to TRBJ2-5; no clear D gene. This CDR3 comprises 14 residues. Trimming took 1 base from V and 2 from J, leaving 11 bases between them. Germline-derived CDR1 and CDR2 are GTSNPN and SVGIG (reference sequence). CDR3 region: CAWSAWLFQETQYF. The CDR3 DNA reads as TGTGCCTGGAGTGCGTGGCTGTTTCAAGAGACCCAGTACTTC.

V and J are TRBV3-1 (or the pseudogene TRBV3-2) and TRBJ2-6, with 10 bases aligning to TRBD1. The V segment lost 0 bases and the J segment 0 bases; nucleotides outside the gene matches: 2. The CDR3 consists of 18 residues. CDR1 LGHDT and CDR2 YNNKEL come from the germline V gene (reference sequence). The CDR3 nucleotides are TGTGCCAGCAGCCAAGAAGGGACAGGGGTCTCTGGGGCCAACGTCCTGACTTTC. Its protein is CASSQEGTGVSGANVLTF.

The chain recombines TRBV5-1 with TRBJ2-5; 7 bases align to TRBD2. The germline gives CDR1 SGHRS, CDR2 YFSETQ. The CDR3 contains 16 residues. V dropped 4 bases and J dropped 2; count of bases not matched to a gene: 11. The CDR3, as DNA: TGCGCCAGCAGCCCCACCGGACTAGGACCACAAGAGACCCAGTACTTC. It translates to CASSPTGLGPQETQYF.

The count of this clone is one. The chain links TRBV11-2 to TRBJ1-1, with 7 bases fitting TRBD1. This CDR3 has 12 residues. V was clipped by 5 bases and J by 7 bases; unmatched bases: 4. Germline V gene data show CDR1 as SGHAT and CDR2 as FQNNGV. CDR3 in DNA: TGTGCCAGCAGCCCAGGGACAGATGAAGCTTTCTTT. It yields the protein CASSPGTDEAFF.

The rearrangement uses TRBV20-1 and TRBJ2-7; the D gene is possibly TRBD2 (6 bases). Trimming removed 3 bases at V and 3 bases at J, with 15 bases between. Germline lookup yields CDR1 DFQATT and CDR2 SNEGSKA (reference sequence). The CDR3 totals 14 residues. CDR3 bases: TGCAGTGCTAGTGGGCTAGCGAGGGGCTACGAGCAGTACTTC. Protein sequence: CSASGLARGYEQYF.

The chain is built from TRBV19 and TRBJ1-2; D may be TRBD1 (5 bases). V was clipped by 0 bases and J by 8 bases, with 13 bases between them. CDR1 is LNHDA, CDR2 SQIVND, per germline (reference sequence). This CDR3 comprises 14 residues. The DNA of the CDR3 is TGTGCCAGTAGTATAGATTTCCAGGGTTTAGGCTACACCTTC. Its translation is CASSIDFQGLGYTF.

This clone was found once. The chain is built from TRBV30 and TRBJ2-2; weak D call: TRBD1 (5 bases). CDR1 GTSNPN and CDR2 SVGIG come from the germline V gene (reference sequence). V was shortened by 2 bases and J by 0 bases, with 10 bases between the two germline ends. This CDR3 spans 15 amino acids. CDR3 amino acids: CAWSRGLTNTGELFF. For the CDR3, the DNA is TGTGCCTGGAGTAGGGGTCTGACGAACACCGGGGAGCTGTTTTTT.

The CDR3 DNA follows: TGCGCCAGCAGCCAGAACCGACAAGCCTACGAGCAGTACTTC. Translating gives CASSQNRQAYEQYF. The chain combines TRBV4-1 with TRBJ2-7; D call uncertain. Germline CDR1 and CDR2: MGHRA and YSYEKL. The CDR3 spans 14 residues. Between the trimmed V and J ends, which lost 3 bases and 2 bases, there was a span of 11 bases.

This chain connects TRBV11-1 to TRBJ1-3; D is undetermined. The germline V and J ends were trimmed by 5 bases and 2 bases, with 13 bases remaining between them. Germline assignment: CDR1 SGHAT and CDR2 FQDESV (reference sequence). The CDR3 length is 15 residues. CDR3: CASSRVRSTGNTIYF. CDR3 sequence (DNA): TGTGCCAGCAGCCGCGTGAGGAGCACTGGAAACACCATATATTTT.

The CDR3 bases are TGCGCCAGCAGCTACCCGGACAGGGTTAACGAGCAGTACTTC. Translation gives CASSYPDRVNEQYF. The V and J genes are TRBV4-1 and TRBJ2-7, with 8 bases matching TRBD1. This CDR3 region has 14 residues. Germline V CDR1 and CDR2: MGHRA, YSYEKL. V lost 5 bases and J lost 5; bases outside the gene matches: 8.

CDR3 sequence: CASSGTGKEAVAKNIQYF. In DNA form, the CDR3 reads TGTGCCAGCAGTGGGACAGGGAAGGAGGCCGTAGCCAAAAACATTCAGTACTTC. The chain carries TRBV28 and TRBJ2-4, with 9 bases lining up with TRBD1. Germline values: CDR1 MDHEN, CDR2 SYDVKM. V lost 5 bases and J lost 0; bases outside the gene matches: 11. The length of the CDR3 is 18 residues.

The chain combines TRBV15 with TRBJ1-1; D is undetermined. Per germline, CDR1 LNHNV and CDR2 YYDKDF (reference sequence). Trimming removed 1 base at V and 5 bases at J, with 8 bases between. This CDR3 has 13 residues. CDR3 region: CATSRAGTTEAFF. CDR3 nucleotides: TGTGCCACCAGCAGAGCGGGTACAACTGAAGCTTTCTTT.

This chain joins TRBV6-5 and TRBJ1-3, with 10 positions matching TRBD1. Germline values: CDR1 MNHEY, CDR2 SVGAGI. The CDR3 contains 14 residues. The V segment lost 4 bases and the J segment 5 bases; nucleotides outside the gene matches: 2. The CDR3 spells CASSSTGGRNTIYF. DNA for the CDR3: TGTGCCAGCAGTTCGACAGGGGGCAGAAACACCATATATTTT.

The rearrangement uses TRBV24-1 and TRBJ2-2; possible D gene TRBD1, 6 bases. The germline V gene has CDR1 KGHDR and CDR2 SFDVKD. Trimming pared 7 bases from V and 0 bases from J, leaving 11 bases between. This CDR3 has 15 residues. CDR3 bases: TGTGCCACCAGAAAGACAGGACCGAACACCGGGGAGCTGTTTTTT. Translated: CATRKTGPNTGELFF.

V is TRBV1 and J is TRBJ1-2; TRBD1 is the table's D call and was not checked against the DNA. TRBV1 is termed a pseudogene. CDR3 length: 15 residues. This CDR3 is CTSSHSDRVHYGYTF. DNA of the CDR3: TGCACCAGCAGCCACTCGGACAGGGTGCACTATGGCTACACCTTC.

The CDR3 loop reads CASSQHRGRANYGYTF. The CDR3, as DNA: TGCGCCAGCAGCCAACACAGGGGGCGAGCTAACTATGGCTACACCTTC. The gene calls are TRBV4-1 and TRBJ1-2; 9 nucleotides align to TRBD1. The junction had 4 bases not matched to a gene; V was cut back by 2 bases and J by 0 bases. CDR3 size: 16 residues. Germline loops: CDR1 MGHRA, CDR2 YSYEKL.

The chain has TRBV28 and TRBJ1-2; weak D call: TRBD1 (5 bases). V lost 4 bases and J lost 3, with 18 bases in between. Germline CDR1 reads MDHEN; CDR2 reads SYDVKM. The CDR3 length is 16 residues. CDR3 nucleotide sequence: TGTGCCAGCAGTTCGGGGGATTTAGGAGTTGACTATGGCTACACCTTC. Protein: CASSSGDLGVDYGYTF.

The CDR3 protein is CASRKDRNTEAFF. DNA for the CDR3: TGCGCCAGCAGAAAGGACAGAAACACTGAAGCTTTCTTT. The chain employs TRBV5-1 and TRBJ1-1; D possibly corresponds to TRBD1 (6 bases). CDR1 is SGHRS and CDR2 is YFSETQ in the germline V gene. Trimming stripped 5 bases from V and 2 bases from J, with 10 bases between. The CDR3 has 13 amino acids.

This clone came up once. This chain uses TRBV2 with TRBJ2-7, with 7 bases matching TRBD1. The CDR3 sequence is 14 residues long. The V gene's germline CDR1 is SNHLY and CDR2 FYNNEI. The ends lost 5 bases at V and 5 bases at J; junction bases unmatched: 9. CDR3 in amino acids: CASSRVGGTDEQYF. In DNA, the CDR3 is TGTGCCAGCAGTAGGGTAGGGGGCACGGACGAGCAGTACTTC.

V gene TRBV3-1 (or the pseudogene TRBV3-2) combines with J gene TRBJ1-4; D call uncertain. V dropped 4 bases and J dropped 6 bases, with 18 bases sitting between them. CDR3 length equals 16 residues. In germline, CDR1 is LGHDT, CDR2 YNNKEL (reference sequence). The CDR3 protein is CASSRGPPAVDEKLFF. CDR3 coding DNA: TGTGCCAGCAGCCGAGGCCCTCCGGCGGTTGATGAAAAACTGTTTTTT.

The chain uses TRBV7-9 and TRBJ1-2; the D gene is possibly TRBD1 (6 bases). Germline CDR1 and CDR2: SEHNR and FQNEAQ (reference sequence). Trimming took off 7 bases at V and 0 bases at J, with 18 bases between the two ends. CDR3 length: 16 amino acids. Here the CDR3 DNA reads TGTGCCAGCACTCTCACAGGGATAGCCCCTAACTATGGCTACACCTTC. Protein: CASTLTGIAPNYGYTF.

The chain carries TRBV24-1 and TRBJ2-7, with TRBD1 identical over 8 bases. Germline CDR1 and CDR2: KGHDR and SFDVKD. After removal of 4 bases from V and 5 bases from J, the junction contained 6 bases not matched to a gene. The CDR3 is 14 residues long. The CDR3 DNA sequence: TGTGCCACCAGTGACAGGACAGGGTTCGACGAGCAGTACTTC. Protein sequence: CATSDRTGFDEQYF.